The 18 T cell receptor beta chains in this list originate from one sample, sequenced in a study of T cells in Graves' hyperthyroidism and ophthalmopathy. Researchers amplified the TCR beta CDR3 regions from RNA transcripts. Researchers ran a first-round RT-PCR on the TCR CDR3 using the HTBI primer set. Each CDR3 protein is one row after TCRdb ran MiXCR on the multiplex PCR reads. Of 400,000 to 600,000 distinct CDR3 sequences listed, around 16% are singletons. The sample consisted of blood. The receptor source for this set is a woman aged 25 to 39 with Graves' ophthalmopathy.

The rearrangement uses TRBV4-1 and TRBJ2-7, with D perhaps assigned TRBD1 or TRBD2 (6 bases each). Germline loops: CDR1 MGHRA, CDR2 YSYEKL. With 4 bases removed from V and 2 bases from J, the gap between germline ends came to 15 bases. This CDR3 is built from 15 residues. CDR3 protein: CASSRGGKSPYEQYF. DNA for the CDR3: TGCGCCAGCAGCCGAGGGGGGAAGTCCCCCTACGAGCAGTACTTC.

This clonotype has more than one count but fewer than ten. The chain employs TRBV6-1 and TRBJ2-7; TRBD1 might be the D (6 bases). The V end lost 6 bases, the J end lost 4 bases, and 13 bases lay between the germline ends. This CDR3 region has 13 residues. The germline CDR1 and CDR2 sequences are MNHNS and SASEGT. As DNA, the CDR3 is TGTGCCAGCAGCCAGACAGGAATTTACGAGCAGTACTTC. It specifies CASSQTGIYEQYF.

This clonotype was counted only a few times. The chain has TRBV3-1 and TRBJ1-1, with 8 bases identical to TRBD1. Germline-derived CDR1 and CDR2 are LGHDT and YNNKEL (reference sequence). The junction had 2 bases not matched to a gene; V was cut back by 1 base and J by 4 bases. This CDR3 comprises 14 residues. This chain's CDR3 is CASSQGQGSTEAFF. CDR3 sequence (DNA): TGTGCCAGCAGCCAAGGACAGGGGAGCACTGAAGCTTTCTTT. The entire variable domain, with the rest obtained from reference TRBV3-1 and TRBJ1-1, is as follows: DTAVSQTPKYLVTQMGNDKSIKCEQNLGHDTMYWYKQDSKKFLKIMFSYNNKELIINETVPNRFSPKSPDKAHLNLHINSLELGDSAVYFCASSQGQGSTEAFFGQGTRLTVV.

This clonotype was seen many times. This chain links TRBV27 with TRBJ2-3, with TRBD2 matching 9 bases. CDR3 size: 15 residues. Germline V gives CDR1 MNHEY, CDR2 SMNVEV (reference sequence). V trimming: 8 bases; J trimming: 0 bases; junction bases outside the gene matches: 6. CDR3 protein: CASQNLAGSTDTQYF. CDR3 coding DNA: TGTGCCAGCCAGAACCTAGCGGGAAGCACAGATACGCAGTATTTT.

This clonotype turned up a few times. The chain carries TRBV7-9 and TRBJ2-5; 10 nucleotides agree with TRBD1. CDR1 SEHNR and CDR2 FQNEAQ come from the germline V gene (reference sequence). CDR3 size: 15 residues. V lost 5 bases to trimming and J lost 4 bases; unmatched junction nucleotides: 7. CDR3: CASSLTGTGVETQYF. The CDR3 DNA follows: TGTGCCAGCAGCCTAACCGGGACAGGGGTAGAGACCCAGTACTTC. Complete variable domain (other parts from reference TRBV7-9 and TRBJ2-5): DTGVSQNPRHKITKRGQNVTFRCDPISEHNRLYWYRQTLGQGPEFLTYFQNEAQLEKSRLLSDRFSAERPKGSFSTLEIQRTEQGDSAMYLCASSLTGTGVETQYFGPGTRLLVL.

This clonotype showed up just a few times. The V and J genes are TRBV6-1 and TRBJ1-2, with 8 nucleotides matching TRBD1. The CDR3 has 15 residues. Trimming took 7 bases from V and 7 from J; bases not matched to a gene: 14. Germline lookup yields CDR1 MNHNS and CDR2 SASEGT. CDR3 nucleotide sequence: TGTGCCAGCATCCTATTACAGGGGGGTTTGGGTGGCTACACCTTC. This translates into CASILLQGGLGGYTF.

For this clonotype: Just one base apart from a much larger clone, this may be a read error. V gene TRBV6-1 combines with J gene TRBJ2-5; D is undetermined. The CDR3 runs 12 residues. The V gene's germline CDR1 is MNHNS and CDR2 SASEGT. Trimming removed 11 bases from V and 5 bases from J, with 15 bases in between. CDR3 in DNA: TGTGCCGGCACCGACTCTTGGGAGACCCAGTACTTC. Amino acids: CAGTDSWETQYF.

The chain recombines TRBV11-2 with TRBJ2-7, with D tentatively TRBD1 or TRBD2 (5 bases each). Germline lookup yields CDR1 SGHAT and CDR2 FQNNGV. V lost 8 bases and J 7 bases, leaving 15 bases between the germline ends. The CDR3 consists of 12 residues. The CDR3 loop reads CASGWDDREQYF. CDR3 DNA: TGTGCCAGCGGATGGGACGATCGGGAGCAGTACTTC.

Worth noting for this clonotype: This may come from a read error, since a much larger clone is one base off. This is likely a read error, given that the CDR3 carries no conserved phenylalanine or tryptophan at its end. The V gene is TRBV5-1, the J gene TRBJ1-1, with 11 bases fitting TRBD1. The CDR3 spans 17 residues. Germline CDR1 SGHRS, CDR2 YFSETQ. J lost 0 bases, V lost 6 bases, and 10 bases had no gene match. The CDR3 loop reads CASKRTGGASMNTEAFS. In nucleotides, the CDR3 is TGCGCCAGCAAGCGGACAGGGGGCGCCTCCATGAACACTGAAGCTTTCTCT.

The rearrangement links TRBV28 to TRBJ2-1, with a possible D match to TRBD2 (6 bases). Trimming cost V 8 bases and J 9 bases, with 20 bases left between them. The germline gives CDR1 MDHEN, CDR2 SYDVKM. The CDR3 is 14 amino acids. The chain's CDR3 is CASHRGGTLSEQFF. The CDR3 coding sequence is TGTGCCAGCCACCGTGGAGGGACTCTCTCTGAGCAGTTCTTC.

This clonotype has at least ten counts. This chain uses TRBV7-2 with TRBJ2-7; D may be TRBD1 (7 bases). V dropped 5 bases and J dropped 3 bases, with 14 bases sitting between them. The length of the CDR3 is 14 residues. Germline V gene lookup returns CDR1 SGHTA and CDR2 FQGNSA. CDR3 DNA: TGTGCCAGCAGCCCTCAGGGGGGCCTCTACGAGCAGTACTTC. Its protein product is CASSPQGGLYEQYF.

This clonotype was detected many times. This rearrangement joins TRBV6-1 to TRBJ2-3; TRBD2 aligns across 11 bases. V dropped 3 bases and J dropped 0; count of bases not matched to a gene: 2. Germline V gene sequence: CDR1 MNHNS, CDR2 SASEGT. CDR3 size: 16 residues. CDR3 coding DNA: TGTGCCAGCAGTGACCGACTAGCGGGAAGCACAGATACGCAGTATTTT. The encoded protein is CASSDRLAGSTDTQYF.

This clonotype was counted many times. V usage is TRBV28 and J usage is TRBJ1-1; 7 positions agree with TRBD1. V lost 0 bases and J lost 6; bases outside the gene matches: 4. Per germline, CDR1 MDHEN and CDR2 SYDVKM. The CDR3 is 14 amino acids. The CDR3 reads CASSLWKGAPEAFF. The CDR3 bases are TGTGCCAGCAGTTTATGGAAGGGGGCGCCTGAAGCTTTCTTT.

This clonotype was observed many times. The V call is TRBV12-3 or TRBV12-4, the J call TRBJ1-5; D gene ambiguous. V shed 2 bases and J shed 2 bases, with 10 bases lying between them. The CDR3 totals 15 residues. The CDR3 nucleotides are TGTGCCAGCAGTTTAAGGCGAGGTCGCAATCAGCCCCAGCATTTT. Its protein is CASSLRRGRNQPQHF.

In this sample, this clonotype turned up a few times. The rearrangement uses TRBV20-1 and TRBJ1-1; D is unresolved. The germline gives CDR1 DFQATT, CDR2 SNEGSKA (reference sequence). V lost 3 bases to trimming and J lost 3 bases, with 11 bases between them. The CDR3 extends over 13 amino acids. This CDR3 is CSARRQDYTEAFF. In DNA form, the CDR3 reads TGCAGTGCTAGGAGGCAGGACTACACTGAAGCTTTCTTT.

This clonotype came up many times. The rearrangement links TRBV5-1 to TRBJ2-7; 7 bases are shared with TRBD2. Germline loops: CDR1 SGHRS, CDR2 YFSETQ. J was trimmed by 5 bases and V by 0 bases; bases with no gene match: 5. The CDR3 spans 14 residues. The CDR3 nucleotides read TGCGCCAGCAGCTTGGGAGCGGGATACGACGAGCAGTACTTC. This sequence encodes CASSLGAGYDEQYF. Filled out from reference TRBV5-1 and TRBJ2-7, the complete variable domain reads KAGVTQTPRYLIKTRGQQVTLSCSPISGHRSVSWYQQTPGQGLQFLFEYFSETQRNKGNFPGRFSGRQFSNSRSEMNVSTLELGDSALYLCASSLGAGYDEQYFGPGTRLTVT.

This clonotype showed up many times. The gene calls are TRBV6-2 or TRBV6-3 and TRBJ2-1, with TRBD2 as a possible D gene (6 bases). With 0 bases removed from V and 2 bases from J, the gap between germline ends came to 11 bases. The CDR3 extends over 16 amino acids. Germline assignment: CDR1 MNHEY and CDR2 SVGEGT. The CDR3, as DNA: TGTGCCAGCAGTTACTCATCGGGACTCACCTACAATGAGCAGTTCTTC. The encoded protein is CASSYSSGLTYNEQFF.

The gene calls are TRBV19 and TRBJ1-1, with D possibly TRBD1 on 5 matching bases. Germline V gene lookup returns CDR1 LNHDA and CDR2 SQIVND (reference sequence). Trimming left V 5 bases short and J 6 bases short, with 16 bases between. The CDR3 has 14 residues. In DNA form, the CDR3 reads TGTGCCAGTAGTTGGAGGGGACCGGACGCTGAAGCTTTCTTT. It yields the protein CASSWRGPDAEAFF.